The 13 T cell receptor beta chains below come from one sample, sequenced in a study of regulatory T cells in long-lasting Graves disease. The sample's time point: newly diagnosed GD, antithyroid drugs for less than 3 months. PBMC RNA was the source of the TCR library. In building TCR beta libraries, iRepertoire HTBI primers were used together with Arm-PCR of CDR3 regions. TCRdb independently ran MiXCR on the multiplex PCR reads; one entry per CDR3 protein. The repertoire holds a few hundred thousand distinct CDR3 sequences, with about a sixth as singletons. This sample was shared with a second study, whose subject was T cells in Graves' hyperthyroidism and ophthalmopathy.

Source: peripheral blood mononuclear cells (PBMCs), taken at new diagnosis, from a patient treated with antithyroid drugs. All receptors derive from a man aged 40-50 years with Graves disease.

This clonotype was observed many times. The CDR3 DNA reads TGTGCCAGCAGCTCGACAGGGGCCAGCTCCTACGAGCAGTACTTC. Translated, it gives CASSSTGASSYEQYF. J is TRBJ2-7 and V is TRBV12-3 or TRBV12-4; 8 bases line up with TRBD1. The J segment lost 0 bases and the V segment lost 6 bases, leaving 7 bases of the junction unmatched. CDR3 length equals 15 residues.

Points on this clonotype: An end of the junction does not agree with germline; a read error may underlie this. This chain links TRBV7-2 with TRBJ1-4; D may be TRBD1 (5 bases). CDR1 and CDR2 (germline): SGHTA, FQGNSA. The CDR3 runs to 16 residues. The CDR3 sequence is CASRKNGGATNEKLLF. CDR3 bases: TGTGCCAGCAGGAAAAATGGGGGAGCAACTAATGAAAAACTGCTTTTT.

This clonotype was counted at least ten times. The gene calls are TRBV7-9 and TRBJ2-3, with D unresolved. Between the trimmed V and J ends, which lost 1 base and 3 bases, there was a span of 8 bases. CDR3 length equals 14 residues. In germline, CDR1 is SEHNR, CDR2 FQNEAQ (reference sequence). This CDR3 reads CASSLVGSTDTQYF. CDR3 sequence (DNA): TGTGCCAGCAGCTTAGTTGGGTCGACAGATACGCAGTATTTT.

The chain combines TRBV5-4 with TRBJ2-4; possibly TRBD1 or TRBD2 for D (6 bases each). Germline V CDR1 and CDR2: SGHNT, YYREEE (reference sequence). V was trimmed by 7 bases and J by 1 base, leaving 18 bases between them. The CDR3 contains 16 residues. This CDR3 is CASAHGGSSAKNIQYF. In DNA, the CDR3 is TGTGCCAGCGCCCACGGGGGCTCCTCGGCCAAAAACATTCAGTACTTC.

To note about this clonotype: Given a much more abundant clone one base away, this may be a read error. V and J are TRBV6-1 and TRBJ2-7, with 13 bases matching TRBD2. From germline, CDR1 is MNHNS and CDR2 SASEGT. The CDR3 length is 14 residues. The trim removed 9 bases at V and 5 bases at J, leaving 7 bases unmatched. CDR3 sequence reads: CARFRTSGGHEQYF. DNA for the CDR3: TGTGCCAGATTCCGGACTAGCGGGGGCCACGAGCAGTACTTC.

This clonotype was counted only a few times. The J gene is TRBJ1-2, the V gene TRBV5-1; D remains unclear. Trimming left V 1 base short and J 8 bases short, with 15 bases between. Germline V gives CDR1 SGHRS, CDR2 YFSETQ. CDR3 length: 14 residues. The CDR3, as DNA: TGCGCCAGCAGCTTGACTCCCGGGGTCGGAGGCTACACCTTC. Translated: CASSLTPGVGGYTF.

There are many counts of this clonotype. This chain links TRBV2 with TRBJ2-7, with 8 positions matching TRBD2. This CDR3 comprises 14 residues. Trimming at V came to 6 bases and at J to 3 bases, leaving 7 bases not matched to a gene. Looked up from germline, CDR1 is SNHLY and CDR2 is FYNNEI. CDR3 sequence (DNA): TGTGCCAGCAGGAGACTAGCGTTTGACTACGAGCAGTACTTC. Its protein is CASRRLAFDYEQYF.

This clonotype was detected many times. The V gene is TRBV28, the J gene TRBJ1-5; D is ambiguous. In germline, CDR1 is MDHEN, CDR2 SYDVKM. V was cut by 3 bases and J by 9 bases, with 15 bases left in between. The CDR3 is 14 amino acids. The CDR3 loop is CASSFPRAWSPQHF. DNA of the CDR3: TGTGCCAGCAGTTTCCCACGGGCGTGGTCGCCCCAGCATTTT.

The gene calls are TRBV15 and TRBJ2-7; D is possibly TRBD2 (5 bases). Germline lookup yields CDR1 LNHNV and CDR2 YYDKDF (reference sequence). V gave up 1 base and J gave up 5 bases, with 9 bases separating them. CDR3 length: 13 residues. Here the CDR3 reads CATSRGVRDEQYF. CDR3 DNA sequence: TGTGCCACCAGCAGAGGGGTGCGGGACGAGCAGTACTTC.

This clonotype was observed many times. The gene calls are TRBV28 and TRBJ2-7; 7 positions agree with TRBD1. J was trimmed by 6 bases and V by 2 bases; bases with no gene match: 13. Germline V gene lookup returns CDR1 MDHEN and CDR2 SYDVKM. The CDR3 consists of 16 residues. CDR3 nucleotides: TGTGCCAGCAGTTTACCCGATACGACAGGGTTGGGCGAGCAGTACTTC. Its translation: CASSLPDTTGLGEQYF.

This clonotype has ten or more counts. The V gene is TRBV11-1, the J gene TRBJ2-1, with D unresolved. This CDR3 has 13 amino acids. The germline V and J ends were trimmed by 6 bases and 4 bases, with 10 bases remaining between them. Germline V gene sequence: CDR1 SGHAT, CDR2 FQDESV (reference sequence). CDR3 bases: TGTGCCAGCAGGGTCCCCTTGTACAATGAGCAGTTCTTC. Its translation is CASRVPLYNEQFF. Drawing the rest from reference TRBV11-1 and TRBJ2-1, the complete variable domain is EAEVAQSPRYKITEKSQAVAFWCDPISGHATLYWYRQILGQGPELLVQFQDESVVDDSQLPKDRFSAERLKGVDSTLKIQPAELGDSAMYLCASRVPLYNEQFFGPGTRLTVL.

This clonotype was seen a handful of times. The chain couples TRBV6-2 or TRBV6-3 to TRBJ2-1, with a possible D match to TRBD2 (5 bases). The CDR3 is 14 amino acids. V lost 0 bases and J 4 bases, leaving 7 bases between the germline ends. Germline V gene sequence: CDR1 MNHEY, CDR2 SVGEGT. CDR3 nucleotide sequence: TGTGCCAGCAGTTACTCGAGGGCTTACAATGAGCAGTTCTTC. It is translated as CASSYSRAYNEQFF.

Remarks on this clonotype: With a much larger clone just one base away, this may be a read error. The chain has TRBV20-1 and TRBJ2-5; D gene uncertain. The germline CDR1 and CDR2 sequences are DFQATT and SNEGSKA (reference sequence). The CDR3 consists of 13 residues. CDR3 sequence: CSAGDRWQETQYF. The CDR3 region has the DNA TGCAGTGCTGGAGATCGCTGGCAAGAGACCCAGTACTTC.